These 28 T cell receptor beta chains originate from one sample sequenced in a study of cytomegalovirus exposure and HLA in healthy donors. The PCR used 60 Vbeta and 13 Jbeta primers. The table came from immunoSEQ multiplex PCR; TCRdb's copy has only in-frame clones and leaves some out. The sample has around 170,000 clones, around four fifths seen once. Sequencing used PBMCs. These receptors all stem from a man younger than 35 in good health and CMV-seronegative.

This clone was counted a single time. This rearrangement joins TRBV7-2 to TRBJ1-1; 8 nucleotides match TRBD1. Germline V gives CDR1 SGHTA, CDR2 FQGNSA. V lost 5 bases, J lost 0 bases, and 2 bases stayed unmatched. This CDR3 has 14 amino acids. CDR3 residues: CASSKTGVNTEAFF. The CDR3 DNA sequence: TGTGCCAGCAGCAAGACAGGGGTGAACACTGAAGCTTTCTTT. The entire variable domain, with the rest obtained from reference TRBV7-2 and TRBJ1-1, is as follows: GAGVSQSPSNKVTEKGKDVELRCDPISGHTALYWYRQSLGQGLEFLIYFQGNSAPDKSGLPSDRFSAERTGGSVSTLTIQRTQQEDSAVYLCASSKTGVNTEAFFGQGTRLTVV.

V usage is TRBV11-2 and J usage is TRBJ1-2; tentative D call: TRBD1 (5 bases). V was clipped by 5 bases and J by 1 base, with 17 bases between them. CDR1 is SGHAT and CDR2 is FQNNGV in the germline V gene. There are 16 residues in the CDR3. DNA for the CDR3: TGTGCCAGCAGCGACTTACGACAGAGTCTTAACTATGGCTACACCTTC. Translation: CASSDLRQSLNYGYTF.

Here the CDR3 reads CASSLTGDGYTF. The CDR3 DNA reads as TGTGCCAGCAGCTTAACAGGGGATGGCTACACCTTC. The J gene is TRBJ1-2, the V gene TRBV11-3; 7 bases match TRBD1. CDR3 size: 12 residues. V lost 2 bases and J lost 6; bases outside the gene matches: 0. Germline V gene sequence: CDR1 SGHNT, CDR2 YENEEA. The full variable domain, rest sourced from reference TRBV11-3 and TRBJ1-2, is EAGVVQSPRYKIIEKKQPVAFWCNPISGHNTLYWYLQNLGQGPELLIRYENEEAVDDSQLPKDRFSAERLKGVDSTLKIQPAELGDSAVYLCASSLTGDGYTFGSGTRLTVV.

The chain links TRBV4-2 to TRBJ2-7; 8 nucleotides agree with TRBD2. The CDR3 length is 15 residues. Germline lookup yields CDR1 LGHNA and CDR2 YNFKEQ. V lost 3 bases and J lost 6; bases outside the gene matches: 10. The CDR3 coding sequence is TGTGCCAGCAGCCACCCGGGACTAGGGGGACTCGAGCAGTACTTC. Its protein is CASSHPGLGGLEQYF.

This clone was seen only a few times. The rearrangement uses TRBV7-9 and TRBJ2-4; tentative D call: TRBD1 (6 bases). This CDR3 contains 17 residues. The V gene's germline CDR1 is SEHNR and CDR2 FQNEAQ (reference sequence). V gave up 4 bases and J gave up 2 bases, with 18 bases separating them. CDR3 amino acids: CASSSIFTGTTKNIQYF. CDR3 nucleotide sequence: TGTGCCAGCAGCTCCATCTTCACCGGGACAACCAAAAACATTCAGTACTTC.

Only one count was recorded for this clone. The chain couples TRBV6-6 to TRBJ1-2; TRBD1 might be the D (5 bases). V lost 2 bases to trimming and J lost 2 bases, with 9 bases between them. The CDR3 runs to 14 residues. The V gene's germline CDR1 is MNHNY and CDR2 SVGAGI (reference sequence). The CDR3 coding sequence is TGTGCCAGCAGTTACCCCGGGGGAAACTATGGCTACACCTTC. Translating gives CASSYPGGNYGYTF.

Comments on this clone: One end of the junction varies from germline; a read error may be responsible. The chain joins TRBV7-3 to TRBJ2-5, with 7 bases identical to TRBD2. The CDR3 runs 15 residues. Germline V gene sequence: CDR1 SGHTA, CDR2 FQGTGA. The CDR3 nucleotides read TGTGCCAGCAGCTTAGCCGGGGGGTACCAAGAGACTCAGTACTTC. It codes for CASSLAGGYQETQYF.

The chain employs TRBV7-2 and TRBJ1-2, with a weak D call TRBD1 (5 bases). V was trimmed by 5 bases and J by 5 bases, leaving 12 bases between them. The CDR3 totals 13 residues. Germline lookup yields CDR1 SGHTA and CDR2 FQGNSA. The CDR3 is CASSTRQQYGYTF. The CDR3 DNA is TGTGCCAGCAGCACCCGACAGCAGTATGGCTACACCTTC.

The chain is built from TRBV13 and TRBJ2-5; tentative D call: TRBD1 (6 bases). The CDR3 runs to 15 residues. V lost 5 bases and J lost 4, with 17 bases in between. Germline loops: CDR1 PRHDT, CDR2 FYEKMQ (reference sequence). CDR3 in DNA: TGTGCCAGCAGCCCTCGACCGGGACATGGAGAGACCCAGTACTTC. It translates to CASSPRPGHGETQYF.

This clone came up once. The chain recombines TRBV18 with TRBJ2-1; possibly TRBD2 for D (5 bases). V dropped 2 bases and J dropped 5 bases, with 10 bases sitting between them. Germline-derived CDR1 and CDR2 are KGHSH and LQKENI. The CDR3 covers 14 residues. This CDR3 reads CASSPFRENNEQFF. Written as DNA, the CDR3 is TGTGCCAGCTCACCATTCCGGGAAAACAATGAGCAGTTCTTC.

This clone was counted a single time. V usage is TRBV6-1 and J usage is TRBJ1-1; D might be TRBD1 (5 bases). CDR1 MNHNS and CDR2 SASEGT come from the germline V gene. The ends were cut back, 7 bases at V and 5 bases at J, with 14 bases in the middle. CDR3 size: 13 residues. CDR3 sequence (DNA): TGTGCCAGCATGGAGGGGTTGGGGACTGAAGCTTTCTTT. This gives the protein CASMEGLGTEAFF.

The V and J genes are TRBV7-9 and TRBJ2-3; D possibly corresponds to TRBD2 (6 bases). Trimming removed 1 base at V and 5 bases at J, with 13 bases between. The CDR3 has 15 residues. Germline CDR1 reads SEHNR; CDR2 reads FQNEAQ (reference sequence). DNA of the CDR3: TGTGCCAGCAGCTTAGGTTCGGGAGCAGGAGATACGCAGTATTTT. Residues: CASSLGSGAGDTQYF.

This clone was seen a few times. This chain connects TRBV6-6 to TRBJ2-7; 8 bases match TRBD1. Trimming cost V 0 bases and J 4 bases; bases outside gene matches: 8. The germline V gene has CDR1 MNHNY and CDR2 SVGAGI (reference sequence). This CDR3 is built from 16 residues. Here the CDR3 reads CASSYSGQGARYEQYF. In nucleotides, the CDR3 is TGTGCCAGCAGTTACTCCGGGCAGGGGGCTCGATACGAGCAGTACTTC.

There are a few counts of this clone. The same CDR3 also results from other DNA sequences found in this sample. The gene calls are TRBV19 and TRBJ1-3, with D possibly TRBD1 on 5 matching bases. Germline-derived CDR1 and CDR2 are LNHDA and SQIVND (reference sequence). The CDR3 is 15 residues long. V was trimmed by 3 bases and J by 2 bases, leaving 11 bases between them. The CDR3 nucleotides read TGTGCCAGTAGTATTGGGCAGGGTGCTGGAAACACCATATATTTT. Its protein product is CASSIGQGAGNTIYF.

The rearrangement links TRBV28 to TRBJ2-3; D possibly corresponds to TRBD2 (5 bases). The CDR3 totals 20 residues. V lost 3 bases and J lost 4, with 29 bases in between. The germline gives CDR1 MDHEN, CDR2 SYDVKM. The chain's CDR3 is CASSLATAPEGAELADTQYF. The DNA for the CDR3 is TGTGCCAGCAGTTTGGCTACGGCCCCTGAGGGAGCTGAATTGGCAGATACGCAGTATTTT.

The genes are TRBV10-1 and TRBJ1-4; 10 bases are a match to TRBD1. V lost 2 bases to trimming and J lost 7 bases; unmatched junction nucleotides: 10. This CDR3 comprises 17 residues. CDR1 is WNHNN and CDR2 is SYGVQD in the germline V gene (reference sequence). CDR3: CASSEDLRQGAAEKLFF. CDR3 nucleotides: TGCGCCAGCAGTGAGGATCTGCGACAGGGGGCGGCTGAAAAACTGTTTTTT.

V is TRBV30 and J is TRBJ1-2; 8 nucleotides match TRBD1. Germline-derived CDR1 and CDR2 are GTSNPN and SVGIG (reference sequence). This CDR3 has 14 amino acids. The J segment lost 3 bases and the V segment lost 5 bases, leaving 8 bases of the junction unmatched. The CDR3 protein is CAWEDRGPYYGYTF. The DNA for the CDR3 is TGTGCCTGGGAAGACAGGGGACCTTACTATGGCTACACCTTC.

The chain links TRBV7-6 to TRBJ2-2; D may be TRBD2 (6 bases). The length of the CDR3 is 14 residues. CDR1 SGHVS and CDR2 FNYEAQ come from the germline V gene. The V end lost 5 bases, the J end lost 3 bases, and 10 bases lay between the germline ends. The CDR3 DNA reads TGTGCCAGCAGCAAGGCGGGGTACACCGGGGAGCTGTTTTTT. Translation gives CASSKAGYTGELFF.

This chain joins TRBV9 and TRBJ1-1; D gene unclear. The germline V gene has CDR1 SGDLS and CDR2 YYNGEE. This CDR3 is 17 amino acids long. With 2 bases removed from V and 1 base from J, the gap between germline ends came to 18 bases. In nucleotides, the CDR3 is TGTGCCAGCAGCGTTACCCCCACAAGGAGGCCGAACACTGAAGCTTTCTTT. It specifies CASSVTPTRRPNTEAFF. Complete variable domain (other parts from reference TRBV9 and TRBJ1-1): DSGVTQTPKHLITATGQRVTLRCSPRSGDLSVYWYQQSLDQGLQFLIQYYNGEERAKGNILERFSAQQFPDLHSELNLSSLELGDSALYFCASSVTPTRRPNTEAFFGQGTRLTVV.

The chain carries TRBV4-2 and TRBJ2-7; D is uncertain. The V gene's germline CDR1 is LGHNA and CDR2 YNFKEQ. This CDR3 is built from 14 residues. V lost 1 base, J lost 6 bases, and 13 bases lay in between. The CDR3 nucleotides read TGTGCCAGCAGCCAAGGGCCATCCGAATCCGAGCAGTACTTC. The encoded protein is CASSQGPSESEQYF.

This clone has a handful of counts. J is TRBJ2-3 and V is TRBV7-2, with 9 bases fitting TRBD2. This CDR3 is built from 16 residues. J lost 2 bases, V lost 3 bases, and 6 bases had no gene match. Germline V gene lookup returns CDR1 SGHTA and CDR2 FQGNSA. In nucleotides, the CDR3 is TGTGCCAGCAGCTTGCTAGCGGGGCCTTTCACAGATACGCAGTATTTT. Protein sequence: CASSLLAGPFTDTQYF.

This clone was detected only once. V and J are TRBV7-2 and TRBJ2-7; TRBD1 agrees at 11 bases. The CDR3 consists of 14 residues. Germline V gene sequence: CDR1 SGHTA, CDR2 FQGNSA. J lost 6 bases, V lost 6 bases, and 7 bases had no gene match. The CDR3 DNA follows: TGTGCCAGCAGTCTCGGACAGGGGGCCAGCGAGCAGTACTTC. Protein sequence: CASSLGQGASEQYF.

This clone was detected only once. This chain connects TRBV6-5 to TRBJ2-2; 8 bases are a match to TRBD2. Germline CDR1 is MNHEY and CDR2 is SVGAGI. The CDR3 covers 15 residues. Trimming removed 7 bases from V and 4 bases from J; junction bases left unmatched: 8. CDR3 sequence: CASTMGLGSTGELFF. The CDR3 DNA reads as TGTGCCAGCACAATGGGACTAGGTAGCACCGGGGAGCTGTTTTTT.

This sequence joins TRBV2 and TRBJ1-6; D is possibly TRBD1 (6 bases). The V and J ends lost 10 bases and 7 bases respectively, with 17 bases between them. CDR3 size: 14 residues. The germline CDR1 and CDR2 sequences are SNHLY and FYNNEI. DNA of the CDR3: TGTGCCAACCACAGGGCTTTGGGGAATTCACCCCTCCACTTT. Protein product: CANHRALGNSPLHF.

In DNA, the CDR3 is TGTGCCAGCAGCTTAGTCAGTAATTCACCCCTCCACTTT. Protein product: CASSLVSNSPLHF. This sequence joins TRBV7-9 and TRBJ1-6; D gene unclear. Germline CDR1 SEHNR, CDR2 FQNEAQ (reference sequence). The CDR3 totals 13 residues. V was cut by 1 base and J by 6 bases, with 4 bases left in between. The whole variable domain, remainder taken from reference TRBV7-9 and TRBJ1-6, is DTGVSQNPRHKITKRGQNVTFRCDPISEHNRLYWYRQTLGQGPEFLTYFQNEAQLEKSRLLSDRFSAERPKGSFSTLEIQRTEQGDSAMYLCASSLVSNSPLHFGNGTRLTVT.

The V and J genes are TRBV9 and TRBJ2-1; 11 positions agree with TRBD2. Germline CDR1 SGDLS, CDR2 YYNGEE. V dropped 0 bases and J dropped 8; count of bases not matched to a gene: 10. This CDR3 is built from 17 residues. In DNA, the CDR3 is TGTGCCAGCAGCGTAGAACGTCGACTAGCGGGGCGGGATGAGCAGTTCTTC. The encoded protein is CASSVERRLAGRDEQFF.

The V gene is TRBV4-1, the J gene TRBJ2-5, with TRBD2 identical over 10 bases. The CDR3 runs to 15 residues. V lost 2 bases and J lost 2; bases outside the gene matches: 2. Looked up from germline, CDR1 is MGHRA and CDR2 is YSYEKL. CDR3 residues: CASSQLAGAQETQYF. The CDR3 DNA reads as TGCGCCAGCAGCCAACTAGCGGGGGCTCAAGAGACCCAGTACTTC.

The chain joins TRBV7-9 to TRBJ1-1; 8 bases are a match to TRBD1. Germline lookup yields CDR1 SEHNR and CDR2 FQNEAQ (reference sequence). This CDR3 has 15 amino acids. J was trimmed by 0 bases and V by 5 bases; bases with no gene match: 5. As DNA, the CDR3 is TGTGCCAGCAGCCCCCGACAGGGGATGAACACTGAAGCTTTCTTT. It encodes CASSPRQGMNTEAFF. The variable domain in full, with the rest retrieved from reference TRBV7-9 and TRBJ1-1, is DTGVSQNPRHKITKRGQNVTFRCDPISEHNRLYWYRQTLGQGPEFLTYFQNEAQLEKSRLLSDRFSAERPKGSFSTLEIQRTEQGDSAMYLCASSPRQGMNTEAFFGQGTRLTVV.